This T cell receptor beta chain stems from a study of cytomegalovirus exposure and HLA in healthy donors (dated by TCRdb to the late 2010s). For the study in its entirety: According to an earlier analysis of several hundred of the donors, 150 million to 200 million T cells yielded roughly 100 million unique TCR beta sequences and roughly 280 Gb of sequence data. Every repertoire in the discovery cohort had been generated on one and the same sequencing platform. The study used immunosequencing to profile the T cell repertoires of about 670 subjects and linked those repertoires to cytomegalovirus serostatus. Among around 400 genotyped donors of the cohort, an average of approximately 220,000 unique TCR beta nucleotide sequences was sequenced per donor, of which about 18% were non-productive. In a later genetic analysis, genome-wide SNP genotypes for about 55% of the roughly 670 donors were used, and that subset was treated as a discovery cohort. Both class I and class II loci were covered by HLA typing, at four-digit resolution. High-throughput TCR immunosequencing, statistical association of individual TCRs with disease status, and machine learning were combined to predict cytomegalovirus infection status. About 310 gigabases of sequencing data and tens of millions of unique TCR sequences were included in an early release covering roughly 700 HLA-typed donors. The study was designed to test whether signatures of past pathogen exposure could be identified by cataloging public T cell receptors. Alongside the repertoire data, information on donor age, sex, ethnicity and CMV serostatus was compiled. The number of typed donors differed by locus: roughly 629-630 for A, B, C, DRB1 and DQB1; some 500 for DQA1; around 610 for DPA1; and around 450 for DPB1. Four or five DR-DQ haplotypes were treated as single units for association and clustering because of strong linkage in the cohort. The later analysis used no new phenotypic data to find candidate immune exposures, relying instead on TCR beta sequences and their occurrence across donors. A later analysis re-analyzed previously published TCR beta repertoires from roughly 630 donors and added high-resolution HLA genotyping to study TCR occurrence patterns. The genetic ancestry cluster associated with self-reported Caucasian donors included roughly 84% of the roughly 400 genotyped donors. In an earlier analysis of about 590 of the donors, high-throughput TCR beta sequencing was used to judge whether each TCR beta V gene segment behaved as functional or pseudogenic. Along with the approximately 700-subject first cohort, a separate validation cohort of roughly 110 different subjects was used. Overall study results and their limits: The presence/absence analyses assumed that sequencing depth was roughly uniform across donors, and that assumption may not be true. A further reported finding was that TCR beta sequences accurately predicted the HLA-A and HLA-B alleles for most subjects in the first cohort. In both the original and validation cohorts, the classifier was reported to diagnose cytomegalovirus status with high specificity and sensitivity. Broadly in line with IMGT annotations, most TCR beta V segments showed up in productive rearrangements about 90% or about 30% of the time in an earlier analysis of 450 to 750 of the donors. Most TCR sequences were observed very rarely across donors, whereas some public TCRs were present in many individuals. Some IMGT-functional V segments, including TRBV6-2 and TRBV6-3, could not be distinguished by the 87-base-pair reads and were therefore excluded. Only TCR beta chains were sequenced in this cohort, and the absence of alpha or paired-chain data limited detectable features. Because counts were too low, 15 or so rarely observed V segments, including chromosome 9 orphons, were excluded from the earlier analysis of 587 of the donors. A cluster of highly shared sequence variants was judged likely to be a technical artifact of the sequencing pipeline. A later genetic analysis reported fewer N-insertions in productive TCRs among donors in an Asian-associated ancestry cluster than the approximately 670-donor mean. According to the authors, the approach could potentially be generalized to other disease states and immunological phenotypes. The only immune exposure information available for the cohort was CMV serostatus. In a later analysis, around 17,000 TCR beta sequences were associated with specific HLA alleles at a false discovery rate of 0.05. Linkage disequilibrium might explain the correlated functional status among segregating V segments, but an unknown experimental factor could not be ruled out. Three of the identified cytomegalovirus-associated TCR beta chains were confirmed in vitro to be specific for cytomegalovirus antigens. An association between a missense DCLRE1C variant and V-gene and J-gene trimming of TCR beta chains was found in a later genetic analysis and replicated in an independent cohort. In a later analysis, TCR association rates were found to vary across HLA loci, with the most associated TCRs seen for DRB1 alleles and the fewest for HLA-C alleles. When HLA alleles, especially DR and DQ, strongly co-occurred, TCR associations were difficult to assign to individual alleles. In a later analysis, several top co-occurrence clusters were reported to appear linked to parvovirus B19, influenza, CMV and Epstein-Barr virus. In a later analysis, most CMV-associated TCR beta chains were found to appear HLA-restricted, with HLA associations seemingly driven largely by CMV exposure. Because HLA typing was unavailable for some donors at each locus, only the typed subset was used in association tests. A later analysis found that HLA-associated TCR beta chains were more clonally expanded and had lower generation probabilities than equally common non-associated chains. The study gave a list of 150 to 200 TCR beta chains associated with cytomegalovirus.

To prepare the library, the immunoSEQ multiplex PCR assay was applied. A mixture of 60 forward primers for TCR Vbeta segments and 13 reverse primers for TCR Jbeta segments was used in the multiplex PCR. A multiplex PCR assay on genomic DNA amplified the CDR3 region of rearranged TCR beta genes. The amplified TCR beta libraries were sequenced on the Illumina HiSeq System as 87-base-pair reads. From the authors' description of their analysis: In a later analysis, tens of millions of unique TCR beta chains were counted across the 500 to 700 repertoires, and around 11 million of these chains were shared by at least two donors. Raw reads were error-corrected and collapsed into unique sequences with a nearest-neighbor algorithm that merged closely related sequences to remove PCR and sequencing errors. Alignment of CDR3 sequences to IMGT reference sequences was used to assign V, D and J gene segments. Each retained sequence needed at least a six-nucleotide match to both a V gene segment and a J gene segment. A rearrangement was called productive if the CDR3 had no stop codons and remained in frame with V and J, and every other rearrangement was called non-productive. CDR3 was defined by IMGT convention, running from the second conserved V-encoded cysteine to the conserved J-encoded phenylalanine. Sequences without an unambiguous match to a single V gene segment were excluded from the earlier analysis of approximately 600 of the donors. An earlier analysis of 450 to 650 of the donors called V segments functional above 56.7% productive rearrangements and segregating when the between-donor standard deviation exceeded 5%. A statistical classification framework was developed to diagnose cytomegalovirus status using the catalog of TCR beta chain sequences. In a later analysis, TCR nucleotide sequences were compared against IMGT/GENE-DB human TR gene sequences so that V and J genes could be assigned. A later analysis assigned CDR3 sequences and most-parsimonious VDJ recombination scenarios with the TCRdist pipeline. A later analysis defined each TCR beta chain by its CDR3 amino acid sequence plus V-gene family, and excluded reads lacking a unique V-gene family. In a later analysis, some 600 highly shared, low-generation-probability nucleotide sequences were removed to address suspected cross-contamination and a sequencing artifact. For each public chain, a later analysis derived a clonal expansion index from normalized ranks of inferred template counts within each repertoire. Generation probabilities in a later analysis came from a VDJ recombination model fitted to out-of-frame rearrangements, and those results were checked against IGoR. In a later analysis, hypergeometric tests were used to score TCR-TCR, TCR-HLA and TCR-CMV co-occurrence, with a repertoire-size bias correction applied to TCR pairs. To estimate false discovery rates, a later analysis permuted the HLA or CMV assignments 20 times. A later analysis grouped co-occurring TCRs with DBSCAN, adding TCRdist sequence similarity when clustering within HLA-allele-positive subsets. Repertoires with fewer than 30,000 or more than 120,000 public chains were left out of co-occurrence clustering, as were a handful of repertoires with anomalous nucleotide sharing. This is the immuneACCESS table as TCRdb keeps it, with only in-frame sequences that have V and J called. A part of the clones is gone; compared with another copy, unresolved V genes explain less than half, and the rest is unexplained. The V and J calls and clone size come from that table; D and trimming were worked out from the DNA. Within this sample are fewer than 200,000 clones, with around 76% of them counted one time only. The leading ten clones occupy roughly 7.1% of the sample.

The cohort comprised several hundred healthy bone marrow donors. At the time of sampling, all cohort members were nominally healthy, though unrecorded immune exposures were likely present. The donor was CMV seropositive and was included in the group of 290 or so seropositive cohort members. Each donor provided a peripheral blood sample, and peripheral blood mononuclear cells were used for TCR beta sequencing. Genomic DNA was extracted from the blood cell samples with the Qiagen DNeasy Blood Extraction Kit. The CDR3 sequence holds 15 residues, the cysteine and phenylalanine included. Left in the record is the CDR3 DNA by itself, 45 bases read in frame from the first base. Trimming removed 0 bases from V and 5 bases from J, leaving 9 bases between the germline ends. The germline V gene (reference sequence) sets CDR1 to SGHNT and CDR2 to YYREEE. This clone was found a few times. What this receptor recognizes is not known. No base qualities exist here, and no much larger clone lies one base off it.

This chain is built from TRBV5-4 and TRBJ1-6, with the D gene too uncertain to name. The sample comprised PBMCs. The sequence was obtained from a man between 40 and 49 years old in good health and CMV-seropositive. The nucleotide sequence reads TGTGCCAGCAGCTTGGCCGAGACAAATAATTCACCCCTCCACTTT. Translated, it gives CASSLAETNNSPLHF.